The source of this TCR beta chain is a study of T cells in Graves' hyperthyroidism and ophthalmopathy. The sample holds many counts of this clonotype. Its specificity is unknown. The CDR3 contains 16 residues. Germline V gives CDR1 LGHNA, CDR2 YNFKEQ. J lost 4 bases, V lost 0 bases, and 9 bases had no gene match. There were TCR beta CDR3 regions amplified from RNA transcripts. A first-round RT-PCR of the TCR CDR3 used the HTBI primer set. TCRdb re-called the multiplex PCR reads with MiXCR, one entry per CDR3 protein. This sample carries 200,000 to 250,000 distinct CDR3 sequences, over 20% of them seen once, and the ten largest clones take approximately 35%. Study-level points and caveats: With a median lead of about six months before onset, the model predicted ophthalmopathy. Peripheral blood also featured most of the thyroid clonotypes expanded above 0.001.

Uncontrolled infection, other autoimmune disease, pregnancy or lactation led to exclusion. Orbital computed tomography, thyroid ultrasound, serum thyroxine and TRAb, and clinical symptoms together informed the diagnoses. The receptor comes from a middle-aged woman with Graves' ophthalmopathy. The chain is built from TRBV4-2 and TRBJ2-7; 7 positions match TRBD1. Sequenced sample: blood. The CDR3, as DNA: TGTGCCAGCAGCCAAGAAATCGGGACAGCAACATACGAGCAGTACTTC. This sequence encodes CASSQEIGTATYEQYF.